The 5 T cell receptor beta chains reported below all come from one sample, sequenced in a study of graft-versus-host responses after intestinal transplantation. Intraepithelial and lamina propria lymphocytes were freed from processed graft tissue. Using immunoSEQ multiplex PCR, the repertoire was profiled, and TCRdb retains in-frame clones only, with some absent. The table records around 4,800 clones, about 80% of them present only once. Here the sequenced sample was ileum tissue, taken 120 to 130 days after intestinal transplantation. The receptors originated from a human patient who received an intestinal transplant, so some T cells may come from the graft donor.

This clone has a single count. The chain combines TRBV6-5 with TRBJ2-1; D is possibly TRBD2 (5 bases). Germline lookup yields CDR1 MNHEY and CDR2 SVGAGI. The CDR3 is 15 amino acids. Trimming removed 6 bases from V and 10 bases from J, with 22 bases in between. For the CDR3, the DNA is TGTGCCAGCAGGTCCTTGGGGAGTAGGTTTGGGGAGCAGTTCTTC. This encodes CASRSLGSRFGEQFF.

This rearrangement joins TRBV5-1 to TRBJ2-7; TRBD2 matches 12 bases. The CDR3 is made up of 14 amino acids. Germline V gives CDR1 SGHRS, CDR2 YFSETQ. Trimming removed 3 bases from V and 6 bases from J; junction bases left unmatched: 4. CDR3 sequence reads: CASSSSGRASEQYF. The CDR3 DNA is TGCGCCAGCAGCTCTAGCGGGAGGGCAAGCGAGCAGTACTTC.

The CDR3 sequence: CASRESNYGYTF. The CDR3 bases are TGTGCCAGCAGGGAAAGTAACTATGGCTACACCTTC. The chain has TRBV6-1 and TRBJ1-2; no reliable D call. Looked up from germline, CDR1 is MNHNS and CDR2 is SASEGT. The CDR3 extends over 12 amino acids. Trimming took 6 bases from V and 1 from J, leaving 6 bases between them.

The sample holds one count of this clone. The chain employs TRBV5-8 and TRBJ1-2; D is perhaps TRBD1 (6 bases). The V gene lost 3 bases and the J gene lost 2 bases, with 8 bases spanning the gap. The CDR3 totals 13 residues. Germline-derived CDR1 and CDR2 are SGHTS and YDEGEE. CDR3 residues: CASSSTGNYGYTF. The CDR3 bases are TGTGCCAGCAGCTCGACAGGAAACTATGGCTACACCTTC.

This rearrangement joins TRBV25-1 to TRBJ2-1, with D possibly matching TRBD1 (5 bases). Germline values: CDR1 MGHDK, CDR2 SYGVNS. The V and J ends lost 7 bases and 7 bases respectively, with 5 bases between them. This CDR3 region has 10 residues. The CDR3 bases are TGTGCCAGCACAGGGAATGAGCAGTTCTTC. Translation: CASTGNEQFF.